This entry concerns a single T cell receptor beta chain. Its antigen is unknown. This entry belongs to a study of post-analysis software for immune sequencing data. General study findings and limits: Five or six TRBV segments (TRBV5-6, TRBV5-1 and TRBV20-1 among them) occurred more frequently in patients than in controls.

V lost 11 bases and J 3 bases, leaving 16 bases between the germline ends. There are 14 residues in the CDR3. Unique molecular identifiers were carried by the TCR beta cDNA libraries. T cells numbering 1 to 10 million gave rise to around 500,000 cDNA molecules. TCRdb passed the PCR reads through MiXCR, listing each CDR3 protein once. The sample holds fewer than 850,000 distinct CDR3 sequences, 46% seen once. The specimen sequenced was blood. The chain recombines TRBV12-3 or TRBV12-4 with TRBJ2-2, with a tentative D call TRBD2 (7 bases). The receptor was derived from a girl aged 10-17 years with multiple sclerosis. The CDR3 region is CAQRGGADTGELFF. The CDR3 DNA follows: TGTGCCCAAAGGGGGGGGGCGGACACCGGGGAGCTGTTTTTT.